What follows is one TCR beta chain and its context. Its specificity is not known. The entry originates in a study of blood T cells in healthy people across ages. Study results and limitations: A roughly linear fall in TCR beta diversity per million T cells was seen with increasing age.

Per sample, a minimum of 6 million PBMCs were isolated. Then a second PCR, running roughly 7 to 11 cycles, was carried out with a sample-barcoded 5' primer and a J-beta primer mix. Each sample provided no less than 3 million CDR3-containing paired-end reads. TCRdb re-called the 5' RACE reads with MiXCR, one entry per CDR3 protein. The sample shows hundreds of thousands of distinct CDR3 sequences, approximately 60% of them seen only once. The source is a man between 40 and 49 years old in good health. The specimen sequenced was blood.

The CDR3 spells CASSQGIGNEQFF. CDR3 sequence (DNA): TGCGCCAGCAGCCAAGGGATAGGCAATGAGCAGTTCTTC. V is TRBV4-1 and J is TRBJ2-1; the D is unclear. Germline CDR1 is MGHRA and CDR2 is YSYEKL. Trimming left V 1 base short and J 6 bases short, with 7 bases between. The CDR3 runs 13 residues.